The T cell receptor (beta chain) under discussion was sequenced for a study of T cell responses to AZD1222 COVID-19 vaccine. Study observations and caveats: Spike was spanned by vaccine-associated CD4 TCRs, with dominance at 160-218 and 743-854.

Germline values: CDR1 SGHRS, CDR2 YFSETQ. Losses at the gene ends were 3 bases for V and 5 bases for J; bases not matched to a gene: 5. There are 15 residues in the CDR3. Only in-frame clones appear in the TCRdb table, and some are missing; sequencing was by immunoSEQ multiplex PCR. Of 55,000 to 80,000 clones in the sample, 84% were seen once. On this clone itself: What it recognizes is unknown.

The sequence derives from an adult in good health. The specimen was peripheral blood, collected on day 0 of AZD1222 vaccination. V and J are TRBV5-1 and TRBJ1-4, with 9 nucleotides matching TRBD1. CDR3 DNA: TGCGCCAGCAGCTCCGTGACAGGGGGAAATGAAAAACTGTTTTTT. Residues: CASSSVTGGNEKLFF.